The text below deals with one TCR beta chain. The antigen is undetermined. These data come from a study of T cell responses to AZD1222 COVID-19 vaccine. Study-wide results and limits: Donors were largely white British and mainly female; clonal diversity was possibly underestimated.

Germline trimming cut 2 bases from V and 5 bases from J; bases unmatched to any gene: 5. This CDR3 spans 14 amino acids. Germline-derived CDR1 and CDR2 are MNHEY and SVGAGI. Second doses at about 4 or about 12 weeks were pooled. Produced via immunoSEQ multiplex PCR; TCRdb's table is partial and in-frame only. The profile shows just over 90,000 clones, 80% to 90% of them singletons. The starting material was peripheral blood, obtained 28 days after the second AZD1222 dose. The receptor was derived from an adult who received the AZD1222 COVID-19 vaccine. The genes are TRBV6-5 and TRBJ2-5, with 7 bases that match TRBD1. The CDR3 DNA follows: TGTGCCAGCAGTTACAGACGGGACAGTGAGACCCAGTACTTC. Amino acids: CASSYRRDSETQYF.